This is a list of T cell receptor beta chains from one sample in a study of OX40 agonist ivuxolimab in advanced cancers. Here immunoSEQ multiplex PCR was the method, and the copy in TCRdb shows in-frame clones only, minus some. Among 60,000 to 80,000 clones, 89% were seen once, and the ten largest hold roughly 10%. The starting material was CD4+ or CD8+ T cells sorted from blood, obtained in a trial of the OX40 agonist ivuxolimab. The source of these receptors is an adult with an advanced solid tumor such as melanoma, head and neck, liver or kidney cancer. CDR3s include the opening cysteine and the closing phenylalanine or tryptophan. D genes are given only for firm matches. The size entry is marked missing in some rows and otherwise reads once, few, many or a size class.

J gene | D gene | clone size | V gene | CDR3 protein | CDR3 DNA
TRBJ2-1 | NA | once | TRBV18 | CASSPSRDEQFF | TGTGCCAGCTCACCGTCTAGGGATGAGCAGTTCTTC
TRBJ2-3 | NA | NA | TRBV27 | CASSSGDTQYF | TGTGCCAGCAGTTCTGGGGATACGCAGTATTTT
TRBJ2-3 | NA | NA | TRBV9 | CASSVAPRDTQYF | TGTGCCAGCAGCGTGGCCCCACGAGATACGCAGTATTTT
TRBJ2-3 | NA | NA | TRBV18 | CASSPLRDTDTQYF | TGTGCCAGCTCACCACTGAGGGACACAGATACGCAGTATTTT
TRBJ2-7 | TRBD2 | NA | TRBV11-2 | CASSLEGLGVGEQYF | TGTGCCAGCAGCTTAGAGGGACTAGGGGTGGGCGAGCAGTACTTC
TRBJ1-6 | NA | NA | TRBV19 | CASRNGGSSYNSPLHF | TGTGCCAGTCGAAACGGGGGGAGCTCCTATAATTCACCCCTCCACTTT
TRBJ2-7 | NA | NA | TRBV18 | CASSPDQGPVYEQYF | TGTGCCAGCTCACCGGATCAGGGACCCGTCTACGAGCAGTACTTC
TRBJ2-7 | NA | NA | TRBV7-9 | CASSPRDGVGEQYF | TGTGCCAGCAGCCCCCGGGACGGGGTCGGCGAGCAGTACTTC
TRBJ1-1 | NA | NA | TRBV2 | CASRAPRDNTEAFF | TGTGCCAGCAGGGCCCCCAGGGATAACACTGAAGCTTTCTTT
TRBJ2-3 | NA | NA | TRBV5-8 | CASSPGGGTTSTDTQYF | TGTGCCAGCAGCCCCGGAGGGGGGACGACTAGCACAGATACGCAGTATTTT
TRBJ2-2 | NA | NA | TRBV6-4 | CASSDQGNTGELFF | TGTGCCAGCAGTGACCAGGGAAACACCGGGGAGCTGTTTTTT
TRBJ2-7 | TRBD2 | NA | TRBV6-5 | CASSRGGVVSYEQYF | TGTGCCAGCAGTCGTGGGGGGGTCGTCTCCTACGAGCAGTACTTC
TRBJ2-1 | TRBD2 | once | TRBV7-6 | CASSLVWRGASYNEQFF | TGTGCCAGCAGCTTAGTCTGGCGGGGGGCTTCCTACAATGAGCAGTTCTTC
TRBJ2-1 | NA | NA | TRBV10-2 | CASALENFYNEQFF | TGCGCCAGCGCTCTAGAGAATTTTTACAATGAGCAGTTCTTC
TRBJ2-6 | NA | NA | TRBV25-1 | CASSDPGRGSGANVLTF | TGTGCCAGCAGTGACCCGGGCCGGGGCTCTGGGGCCAACGTCCTGACTTTC
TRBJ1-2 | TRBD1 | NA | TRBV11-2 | CASSLLGTDYGYTF | TGTGCCAGCAGCTTATTAGGGACAGATTATGGCTACACCTTC
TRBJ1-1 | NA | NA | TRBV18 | CASSPQGLNTEAFF | TGTGCCAGCTCACCCCAGGGACTGAACACTGAAGCTTTCTTT
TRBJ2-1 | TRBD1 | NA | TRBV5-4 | CASSRGTGLDEQFF | TGTGCCAGCAGCCGCGGGACAGGGTTGGATGAGCAGTTCTTC
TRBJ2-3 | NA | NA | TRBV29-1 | CSVRQVGGDTQYF | TGCAGCGTCCGACAGGTCGGTGGAGATACGCAGTATTTT
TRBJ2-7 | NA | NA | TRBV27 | CASSLLGAYEQYF | TGTGCCAGCAGTTTATTGGGCGCCTACGAGCAGTACTTC
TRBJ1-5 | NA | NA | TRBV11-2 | CASRRLRGRQPQHF | TGTGCCAGCAGACGACTGCGGGGGCGTCAGCCCCAGCATTTT
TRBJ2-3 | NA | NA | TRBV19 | CASSMVGFSSTDTQYF | TGTGCCAGTAGTATGGTTGGTTTCTCTAGCACAGATACGCAGTATTTT
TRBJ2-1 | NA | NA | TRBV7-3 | CASSPDRIYNEQFF | TGTGCCAGCAGCCCGGACAGAATCTACAATGAGCAGTTCTTC
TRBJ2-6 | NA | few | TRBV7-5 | CARMSRQSRANVLTF | TGTGCCAGAATGAGTAGACAAAGTCGGGCCAACGTCCTGACTTTC
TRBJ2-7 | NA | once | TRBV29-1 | CSVEDGTAYEQYF | TGCAGCGTTGAAGACGGGACCGCCTACGAGCAGTACTTC
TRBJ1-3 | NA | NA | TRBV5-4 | CASSLGARVTGNTIYF | TGTGCCAGCAGCTTGGGGGCTCGGGTGACTGGAAACACCATATATTTT
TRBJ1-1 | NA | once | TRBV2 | CASSRERGGAEAFF | TGTGCCAGCAGTAGGGAGCGGGGGGGAGCTGAAGCTTTCTTT
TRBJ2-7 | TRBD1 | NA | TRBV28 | CASSLYETGGYEQYF | TGTGCCAGCAGTTTATACGAGACAGGGGGCTACGAGCAGTACTTC
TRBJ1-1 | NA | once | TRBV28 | CASSLYRENTEAFF | TGTGCCAGCAGTTTGTACAGGGAGAACACTGAAGCTTTCTTT
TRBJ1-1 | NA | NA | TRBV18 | CASSPRSASEAFF | TGTGCCAGCTCACCGCGAAGCGCATCTGAAGCTTTCTTT
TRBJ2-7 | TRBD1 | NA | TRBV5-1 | CASSLEGTGGYEQYF | TGCGCCAGCAGCTTGGAAGGGACAGGGGGCTACGAGCAGTACTTC
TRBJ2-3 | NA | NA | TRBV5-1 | CASSSDTDTQYF | TGCGCCAGCAGCTCTGACACAGATACGCAGTATTTT
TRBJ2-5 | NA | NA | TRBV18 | CASSPPRVGGETQYF | TGTGCCAGCTCACCACCAAGGGTGGGTGGAGAGACCCAGTACTTC
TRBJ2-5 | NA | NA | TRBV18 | CASSPTGAQETQYF | TGTGCCAGCTCACCCACGGGGGCGCAAGAGACCCAGTACTTC
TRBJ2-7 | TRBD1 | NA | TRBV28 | CASSLTGQGYEQYF | TGTGCCAGCAGCTTAACGGGACAGGGATACGAGCAGTACTTC
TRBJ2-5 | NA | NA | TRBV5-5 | CASSLLADQETQYF | TGTGCCAGCAGCTTGTTAGCGGACCAAGAGACCCAGTACTTC
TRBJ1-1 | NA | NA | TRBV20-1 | CSAGARVKAFF | TGCAGTGCTGGGGCGAGGGTTAAGGCTTTCTTT
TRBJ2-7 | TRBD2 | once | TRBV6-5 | CASSSPGTTYEQYF | TGTGCCAGCAGTTCCCCCGGGACTACCTACGAGCAGTACTTC
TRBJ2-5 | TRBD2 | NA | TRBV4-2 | CASSQAVLAGEETQYF | TGTGCCAGCAGCCAAGCCGTACTAGCGGGAGAAGAGACCCAGTACTTC
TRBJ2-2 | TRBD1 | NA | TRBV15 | CATSGDRGANTGELFF | TGTGCCACCAGCGGAGACAGGGGTGCGAACACCGGGGAGCTGTTTTTT
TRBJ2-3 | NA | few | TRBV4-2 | CASSQDLITDTQYF | TGTGCCAGCAGCCAAGATCTCATCACAGATACGCAGTATTTT
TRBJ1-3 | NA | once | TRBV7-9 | CASSLARRSGNTIYF | TGTGCCAGCAGCTTAGCCCGGAGGTCTGGAAACACCATATATTTT
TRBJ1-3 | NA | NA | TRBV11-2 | CASSLWTGGIIYF | TGTGCCAGCAGTTTATGGACCGGAGGCATCATATATTTT
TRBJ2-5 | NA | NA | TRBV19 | CASSIMPRGAETQYF | TGTGCCAGTAGTATCATGCCGAGAGGGGCAGAGACCCAGTACTTC
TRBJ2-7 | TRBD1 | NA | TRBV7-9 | CASSQSGTELMGQYF | TGTGCCAGCAGCCAATCCGGGACAGAACTCATGGGGCAGTACTTC
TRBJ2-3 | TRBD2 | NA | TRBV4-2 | CASSQASGGAGGTDTQYF | TGTGCCAGCAGCCAAGCTAGCGGGGGGGCCGGAGGCACAGATACGCAGTATTTT
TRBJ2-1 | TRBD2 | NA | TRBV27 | CASSSTGLAGYYNEQFF | TGTGCCAGCAGTTCGACAGGGCTAGCGGGGTACTACAATGAGCAGTTCTTC
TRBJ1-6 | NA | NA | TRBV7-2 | CASSSLTNSPLHF | TGTGCCAGCAGCTCCCTCACGAATTCACCCCTCCACTTT
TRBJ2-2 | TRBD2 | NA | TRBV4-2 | CASSHPRLAGVDTGELFF | TGTGCCAGCAGCCATCCCAGGCTAGCGGGAGTGGACACCGGGGAGCTGTTTTTT
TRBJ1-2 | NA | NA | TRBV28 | CASSSGNYGYTF | TGTGCCAGCAGTTCAGGGAACTATGGCTACACCTTC
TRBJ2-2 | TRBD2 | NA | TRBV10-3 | CAISDAPGVAGGHTGELFF | TGTGCCATCAGTGACGCACCGGGGGTAGCGGGAGGCCACACCGGGGAGCTGTTTTTT
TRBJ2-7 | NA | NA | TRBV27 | CASSSLRAWYEQYF | TGTGCCAGCAGTTCCCTACGGGCCTGGTACGAGCAGTACTTC
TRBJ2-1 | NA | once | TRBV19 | CASSVPGLHWNEQFF | TGTGCCAGTAGTGTACCGGGACTCCACTGGAATGAGCAGTTCTTC
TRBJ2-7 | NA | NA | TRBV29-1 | CSVEGDTYEQYF | TGCAGCGTTGAAGGCGATACCTACGAGCAGTACTTC
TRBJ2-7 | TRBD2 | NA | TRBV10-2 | CATRSSGSYEQYF | TGCGCCACCCGGTCTAGCGGGAGTTACGAGCAGTACTTC